Only a few counts were recorded for the clone carrying this T cell receptor (beta chain). Antigen specificity is unknown. The data were taken from a study of T cell responses to AZD1222 COVID-19 vaccine. Study-wide findings and caveats: As reported, nearly half of all spike-specific TCRs target variant regions that are unmutated. A mostly white British donor set with more females was recruited, and clonal diversity was possibly underestimated. Increased Spike-specific TCR breadth and depth were observed after two AZD1222 doses.

Sequenced by immunoSEQ multiplex PCR; TCRdb stores in-frame clones only, minus some. Among around 130,000 clones listed, about 90% were seen once. This CDR3 region has 18 residues. The V segment lost 3 bases and the J segment 0 bases; nucleotides outside the gene matches: 12. CDR1 and CDR2 from the germline V gene are KGHSH and LQKENI. V usage is TRBV18 and J usage is TRBJ1-1; 8 bases fit TRBD1. The clonotype was recovered from an adult who received the AZD1222 COVID-19 vaccine. The source was peripheral blood, collected 28 days after the second AZD1222 dose. The CDR3 nucleotides are TGTGCCAGCTCACCCCTCCCCCAGGGGGCATCTGTGAACACTGAAGCTTTCTTT. Protein: CASSPLPQGASVNTEAFF.